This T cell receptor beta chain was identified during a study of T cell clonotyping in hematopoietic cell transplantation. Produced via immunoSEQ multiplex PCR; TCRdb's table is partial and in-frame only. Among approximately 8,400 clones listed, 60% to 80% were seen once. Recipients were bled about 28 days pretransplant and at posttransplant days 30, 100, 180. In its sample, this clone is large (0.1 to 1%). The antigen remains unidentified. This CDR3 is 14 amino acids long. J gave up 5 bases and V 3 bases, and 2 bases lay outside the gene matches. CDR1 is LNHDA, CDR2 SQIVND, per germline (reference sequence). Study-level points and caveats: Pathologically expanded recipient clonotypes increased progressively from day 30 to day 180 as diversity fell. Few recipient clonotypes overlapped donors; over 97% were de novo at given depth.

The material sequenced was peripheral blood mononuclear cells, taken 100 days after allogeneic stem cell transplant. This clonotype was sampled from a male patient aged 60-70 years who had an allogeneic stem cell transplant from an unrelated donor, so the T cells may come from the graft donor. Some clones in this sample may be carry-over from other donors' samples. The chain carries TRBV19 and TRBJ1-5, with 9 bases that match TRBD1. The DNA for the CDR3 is TGTGCCAGTAGTATGGGGACAGGGTATCAGCCCCAGCATTTT. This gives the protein CASSMGTGYQPQHF.